Detailed here is one T cell receptor (beta chain). From germline, CDR1 is SEHNR and CDR2 FQNEAQ (reference sequence). The V and J ends lost 8 bases and 3 bases, in that order; junction bases with no gene match: 6. The CDR3 totals 13 residues. The sample is drawn from a study of shared clonotypes between healthy human individuals. Naive CD8 cells were CD45RO-negative, positively selected for CCR7, excluding terminally differentiated effector memory CD45RA+ cells. The healthy adult donors were HIV-negative and reported no recent acute infections or vaccinations. Libraries were prepared by immunoSEQ multiplex PCR; TCRdb keeps only in-frame clonotypes and omits some of them. Of 760,000 or so clones in the sample, roughly 96% were seen once.

The chain couples TRBV7-9 to TRBJ2-7; 8 bases line up with TRBD1. This clonotype was sampled from a man in his thirties or forties in good health. Sequences were obtained from naive CD8+ T cells sorted from blood. The CDR3 DNA reads as TGTGCCAGCCAAGGACAGGGTGTCTACGAGCAGTACTTC. Its translation is CASQGQGVYEQYF.